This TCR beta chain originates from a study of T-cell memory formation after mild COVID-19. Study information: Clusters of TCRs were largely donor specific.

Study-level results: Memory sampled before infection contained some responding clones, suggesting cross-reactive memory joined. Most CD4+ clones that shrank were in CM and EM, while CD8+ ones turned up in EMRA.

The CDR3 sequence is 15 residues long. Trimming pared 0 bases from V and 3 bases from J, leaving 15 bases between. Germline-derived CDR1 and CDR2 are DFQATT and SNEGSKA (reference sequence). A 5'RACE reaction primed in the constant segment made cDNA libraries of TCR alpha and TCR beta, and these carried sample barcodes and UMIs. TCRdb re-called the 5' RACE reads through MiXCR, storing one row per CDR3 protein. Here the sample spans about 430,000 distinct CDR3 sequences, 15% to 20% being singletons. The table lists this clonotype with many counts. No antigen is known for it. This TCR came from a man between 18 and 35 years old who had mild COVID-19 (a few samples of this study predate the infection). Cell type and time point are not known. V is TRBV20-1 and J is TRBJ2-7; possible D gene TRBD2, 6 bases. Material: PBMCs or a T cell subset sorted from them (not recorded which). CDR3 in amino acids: CSARDLRGLSYEQYF. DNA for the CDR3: TGCAGTGCTAGAGATCTGAGGGGACTGAGCTACGAGCAGTACTTC.